Following are 22 T cell receptor beta chains from one sample sequenced in a study of T cell repertoires in cytomegalovirus infection. A single record per CDR3 protein comes from TCRdb applying MiXCR to the reads. Of some 300,000 distinct CDR3 sequences in the sample, 15% to 20% were seen once. The sequencing input was PBMCs. The receptors were gathered from a human donor in good health (CMV status not recorded). Some clones in this sample may be carry-over from other donors' samples.

This chain links TRBV7-9 with TRBJ1-4, with 12 nucleotides matching TRBD1. The CDR3 has 15 residues. The V segment lost 4 bases and the J segment 8 bases; nucleotides outside the gene matches: 5. The germline V gene encodes CDR1 SEHNR and CDR2 FQNEAQ (reference sequence). The CDR3 reads CASSYGTGGTEKLFF. CDR3 DNA sequence: TGTGCCAGCAGCTACGGGACAGGGGGCACGGAAAAACTGTTTTTT.

The count of this clonotype is one. The chain combines TRBV4-2 with TRBJ1-1; no clear D gene. CDR1 is LGHNA and CDR2 is YNFKEQ in the germline V gene. This CDR3 has 15 amino acids. V shed 1 base and J shed 0 bases, with 9 bases lying between them. CDR3 region: CASSQGGLMNTEAFF. CDR3 nucleotides: TGTGCCAGCAGCCAAGGCGGACTGATGAACACTGAAGCTTTCTTT.

As concerns this clonotype: Germline and junction disagree at one end, which may indicate a read error. The V call is TRBV12-3 or TRBV12-4, the J call TRBJ1-5; no definite D call. The CDR3 sequence is 13 residues long. The CDR3 protein is CASSSDSNLPQHF. As DNA, the CDR3 is TGTGCCAGCAGTTCTGATAGCAATCTGCCCCAGCATTTT.

This clonotype was observed at least ten times. This chain links TRBV7-2 with TRBJ1-4; a weak D match, TRBD1 (6 bases). Trimming shortened V by 5 bases and J by 8 bases, and 15 bases separated the two germline ends. Germline V CDR1 and CDR2: SGHTA, FQGNSA. The CDR3 is 14 amino acids. CDR3 loop: CASSNSQGSEKLFF. Written as DNA, the CDR3 is TGTGCCAGCAGCAACAGTCAGGGGAGCGAAAAACTGTTTTTT.

This clonotype was recorded many times. The V gene is TRBV4-3, the J gene TRBJ2-7; D is perhaps TRBD2 (6 bases). The V and J ends lost 0 bases and 5 bases respectively, with 20 bases between them. The CDR3 is 17 residues long. Germline V gene data show CDR1 as LGHNA and CDR2 as YSLEER. The CDR3 DNA sequence: TGCGCCAGCAGCCAAGATTTCTCTACAGTGGCGGGGAACGAGCAGTACTTC. Encoded protein: CASSQDFSTVAGNEQYF.

This clonotype showed up just a few times. V is TRBV7-2 and J is TRBJ2-7; either TRBD1 or TRBD2 may fit D (6 bases each). This CDR3 contains 12 residues. Deletions cut 2 bases from V and 6 bases from J, with 8 bases between. Germline values: CDR1 SGHTA, CDR2 FQGNSA. The DNA of the CDR3 is TGTGCCAGCAGCTTACGGGGGCGCGAGCAGTACTTC. This gives the protein CASSLRGREQYF.

Only a few counts were recorded for this clonotype. Here the CDR3 reads CASSLFLSGVENTEAFF. The CDR3 bases are TGTGCCAGCAGTTTATTTTTGTCGGGGGTCGAGAACACTGAAGCTTTCTTT. The rearrangement joins TRBV28 to TRBJ1-1, with a possible D match to TRBD1 (5 bases). The germline V gene encodes CDR1 MDHEN and CDR2 SYDVKM. V was pared by 1 base and J by 1 base, with 16 bases between. The CDR3 contains 17 residues.

V is TRBV27 and J is TRBJ2-5, with 9 bases lining up with TRBD2. The germline V gene encodes CDR1 MNHEY and CDR2 SMNVEV (reference sequence). Unmatched junction bases numbered 10, after V lost 0 bases and J lost 5 bases. The CDR3 has 17 amino acids. CDR3 nucleotides: TGTGCCAGCAGTTTATCGGGTTGGAGCGGGGGGAGGGAGACCCAGTACTTC. It translates to CASSLSGWSGGRETQYF.

This clonotype has just a few counts. An end of the junction does not agree with germline; a read error may underlie this. The chain uses TRBV4-1 and TRBJ2-2, with TRBD2 matching 10 bases. The CDR3 extends over 16 amino acids. The germline V gene has CDR1 MGHRA and CDR2 YSYEKL. Here the CDR3 reads CASSQDGGTSAGELFF. DNA for the CDR3: TGTGCCAGCAGCCAAGATGGGGGGACTAGCGCCGGGGAGCTGTTTTTT.

The table lists this clonotype with a few counts. The gene calls are TRBV20-1 and TRBJ1-1; 8 bases are shared with TRBD1. Germline V gene lookup returns CDR1 DFQATT and CDR2 SNEGSKA (reference sequence). V lost 0 bases, J lost 5 bases, and 5 bases stayed unmatched. CDR3 length equals 14 residues. The chain's CDR3 is CSARDLTGGTEAFF. The CDR3 bases are TGCAGTGCTAGAGATCTTACAGGGGGGACTGAAGCTTTCTTT.

This clonotype was found a few times. Being one base from a much bigger clone, this may be a read error. The rearrangement joins TRBV7-2 to TRBJ2-3, with 10 bases identical to TRBD2. The germline V gene has CDR1 SGHTA and CDR2 FQGNSA. This CDR3 contains 16 residues. The CDR3 protein is CANSFRGAGGPYTQYF. The DNA of the CDR3 is TGTGCCAACAGCTTTCGCGGAGCGGGGGGGCCCTATACGCAGTATTTT.

The sample holds many counts of this clonotype. The chain employs TRBV12-3 or TRBV12-4 and TRBJ2-1; TRBD2 agrees at 8 bases. The CDR3 consists of 19 residues. V lost 2 bases and J lost 2; bases outside the gene matches: 14. The CDR3 DNA reads as TGTGCCAGCAGTTTATTTGGCCGGCTGGAGCGGGGGACCTACAATGAGCAGTTCTTC. Amino acid sequence: CASSLFGRLERGTYNEQFF.

The chain couples TRBV5-1 to TRBJ1-1; weak D call: TRBD1 (6 bases). Trimming removed 4 bases from V and 4 bases from J, with 17 bases in between. This CDR3 comprises 15 residues. Germline V lookup: CDR1 SGHRS, CDR2 YFSETQ. The CDR3: CASSNRTGTTTEAFF. The CDR3 nucleotides are TGCGCCAGCAGCAATAGAACAGGGACTACCACTGAAGCTTTCTTT.

V gene TRBV6-1 combines with J gene TRBJ2-6; no reliable D call. Looked up from germline, CDR1 is MNHNS and CDR2 is SASEGT. V lost 9 bases and J 0 bases, leaving 12 bases between the germline ends. The CDR3 spans 15 residues. CDR3 bases: TGTGCCAGTAAACCTGGAGCCTCTGGGGCCAACGTCCTGACTTTC. It codes for CASKPGASGANVLTF.

The chain recombines TRBV5-1 with TRBJ2-1; TRBD1 or TRBD2 may be the D gene (5 bases each). The CDR3 has 13 amino acids. Germline V gives CDR1 SGHRS, CDR2 YFSETQ. Trimming pared 3 bases from V and 4 bases from J, leaving 8 bases between. In DNA, the CDR3 is TGCGCCAGCAGCTGGGACCCTTACAATGAGCAGTTCTTC. Translated, it gives CASSWDPYNEQFF.

This clonotype was seen ten or more times. The chain links TRBV7-2 to TRBJ2-5; 8 bases are a match to TRBD2. After removal of 2 bases from V and 4 bases from J, the junction contained 6 bases not matched to a gene. The CDR3 runs 15 residues. Germline CDR1 SGHTA, CDR2 FQGNSA. CDR3 DNA: TGTGCCAGCAGCTTAAATTCGGGGGGGCGAGAGACCCAGTACTTC. It codes for CASSLNSGGRETQYF.

The genes are TRBV28 and TRBJ1-5; D perhaps matches TRBD1 (5 bases). The CDR3 is made up of 17 amino acids. The germline V gene encodes CDR1 MDHEN and CDR2 SYDVKM. The germline V and J ends were trimmed by 1 base and 0 bases, with 13 bases remaining between them. As DNA, the CDR3 is TGTGCCAGCAGTTTATCAGGAGGGGCCGATAGCAATCAGCCCCAGCATTTT. Amino acids: CASSLSGGADSNQPQHF.

V usage is TRBV6-5 and J usage is TRBJ2-5; no clear D gene. Germline CDR1 is MNHEY and CDR2 is SVGAGI. The ends were cut back, 2 bases at V and 2 bases at J, with 6 bases in the middle. This CDR3 region has 13 residues. The CDR3 bases are TGTGCCAGCAGTTACAGGTTACAAGAGACCCAGTACTTC. It is translated as CASSYRLQETQYF.

Comments on this clonotype: This may stem from a read error, because a much larger clone lies one nucleotide away. CDR3 sequence reads: CASSVEGFERYF. The CDR3, as DNA: TGTGCCAGCAGTGTGGAGGGGTTCGAGCGGTACTTC. The J gene is TRBJ2-7, the V gene TRBV12-3 or TRBV12-4, with TRBD2 as a possible D gene (6 bases). The CDR3 is 12 residues long.

There are a few counts of this clonotype. This chain joins TRBV6-2 or TRBV6-3 and TRBJ1-1; no clear D. V was cut by 2 bases and J by 8 bases, with 9 bases left in between. The CDR3 length is 12 residues. Germline-derived CDR1 and CDR2 are MNHEY and SVGEGT. This CDR3 reads CASSYPQVEAFF. The DNA of the CDR3 is TGTGCCAGCAGTTACCCGCAGGTAGAAGCTTTCTTT.

This clonotype was counted a few times. The rearrangement uses TRBV18 and TRBJ1-4; a possible D gene is TRBD1 (5 bases). There are 15 residues in the CDR3. Germline lookup yields CDR1 KGHSH and CDR2 LQKENI. The V end lost 3 bases, the J end lost 4 bases, and 12 bases lay between the germline ends. For the CDR3, the DNA is TGTGCCAGCTCACCCGGGGCAGGGAATAATGAAAAACTGTTTTTT. It translates to CASSPGAGNNEKLFF.

The chain employs TRBV11-2 and TRBJ1-1; the match to TRBD1 covers 7 bases. The J segment lost 0 bases and the V segment lost 5 bases, leaving 3 bases of the junction unmatched. The CDR3 length is 14 residues. The germline gives CDR1 SGHAT, CDR2 FQNNGV. CDR3 nucleotides: TGTGCCAGCAGCGCCGACAGGGTGAACACTGAAGCTTTCTTT. It translates to CASSADRVNTEAFF.